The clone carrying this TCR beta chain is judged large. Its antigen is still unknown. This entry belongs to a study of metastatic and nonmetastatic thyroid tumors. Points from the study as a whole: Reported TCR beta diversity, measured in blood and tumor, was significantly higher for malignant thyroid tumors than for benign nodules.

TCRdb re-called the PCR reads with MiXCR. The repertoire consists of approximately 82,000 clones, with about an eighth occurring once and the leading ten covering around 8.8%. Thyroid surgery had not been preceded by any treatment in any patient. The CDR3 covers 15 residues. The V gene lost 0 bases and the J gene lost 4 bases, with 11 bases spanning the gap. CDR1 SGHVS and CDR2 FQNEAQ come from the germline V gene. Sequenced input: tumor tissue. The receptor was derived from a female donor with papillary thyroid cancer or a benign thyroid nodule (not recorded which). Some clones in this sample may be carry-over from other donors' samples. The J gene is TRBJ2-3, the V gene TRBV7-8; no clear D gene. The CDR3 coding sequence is TGTGCCAGCAGCTTAGCGCCGATCCAGGCAGATACGCAGTATTTT. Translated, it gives CASSLAPIQADTQYF. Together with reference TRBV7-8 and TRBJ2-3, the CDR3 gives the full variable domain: GAGVSQSPRYKVAKRGQDVALRCDPISGHVSLFWYQQALGQGPEFLTYFQNEAQLDKSGLPSDRFFAERPEGSVSTLKIQRTQQEDSAVYLCASSLAPIQADTQYFGPGTRLTVL.